These 30 T cell receptor beta chains came from one sample sequenced in a study of T cell responses to AZD1222 COVID-19 vaccine. TCRdb's copy holds only in-frame clones and misses some; the assay was immunoSEQ multiplex PCR. This sample carries 130,000 or so clones, roughly nine tenths of them seen once, and the ten largest clones take approximately 27%. The sample here was peripheral blood, taken on day 0 of AZD1222 vaccination. These TCRs come from an adult in good health.

The CDR3 region has the DNA TGTGCCAGCAGTCGGACGGCAGTGGCCCAGCATTTT. Translated, it gives CASSRTAVAQHF. The chain combines TRBV28 with TRBJ1-5; no definite D call. CDR1 is MDHEN, CDR2 SYDVKM, per germline. The CDR3 totals 12 residues. V was pared by 5 bases and J by 11 bases, with 13 bases between.

Only one count was recorded for this clone. The genes are TRBV2 and TRBJ2-7; D is ambiguous. The ends were cut back, 4 bases at V and 3 bases at J, with 7 bases in the middle. The CDR3 loop spans 12 amino acids. CDR1 is SNHLY, CDR2 FYNNEI, per germline. CDR3: CASSVRDYEQYF. The CDR3 DNA sequence: TGTGCCAGCAGTGTAAGGGACTACGAGCAGTACTTC.

The chain carries TRBV7-3 and TRBJ2-3; possibly TRBD1 for D (7 bases). The CDR3 is 15 residues long. V lost 2 bases, J lost 2 bases, and 11 bases lay in between. Germline CDR1 reads SGHTA; CDR2 reads FQGTGA. The CDR3 bases are TGTGCCAGCAGCTTACGGGGGACAGACACAGATACGCAGTATTTT. Its protein is CASSLRGTDTDTQYF.

This clone was seen only once. The chain links TRBV5-8 to TRBJ2-1; maybe TRBD1 (6 bases). CDR3 length equals 14 residues. V was shortened by 2 bases and J by 9 bases, with 15 bases between the two germline ends. Looked up from germline, CDR1 is SGHTS and CDR2 is YDEGEE. CDR3 bases: TGTGCCAGCAGCTTACAGGGACGAGGGATTGAGCAGTTCTTC. Its translation: CASSLQGRGIEQFF.

The chain employs TRBV7-2 and TRBJ2-7; 10 bases line up with TRBD2. The CDR3 contains 14 residues. Looked up from germline, CDR1 is SGHTA and CDR2 is FQGNSA. V gave up 4 bases and J gave up 2 bases; unmatched junction bases: 2. The CDR3 nucleotides are TGTGCCAGCAGCTGGAGCGGGAGGGCCTACGAGCAGTACTTC. Translating it yields CASSWSGRAYEQYF. Full variable domain (rest looked up from reference TRBV7-2 and TRBJ2-7): GAGVSQSPSNKVTEKGKDVELRCDPISGHTALYWYRQSLGQGLEFLIYFQGNSAPDKSGLPSDRFSAERTGGSVSTLTIQRTQQEDSAVYLCASSWSGRAYEQYFGPGTRLTVT.

This clone turned up a few times. The chain carries TRBV29-1 and TRBJ2-1, with TRBD1 matching over 8 bases. The CDR3 length is 14 residues. The J segment lost 4 bases and the V segment lost 6 bases, leaving 8 bases of the junction unmatched. Germline values: CDR1 SQVTM, CDR2 ANQGSEA. The DNA of the CDR3 is TGCAGCGTGGGGGGACAGGACGGTTACAATGAGCAGTTCTTC. Its translation is CSVGGQDGYNEQFF.

The table lists this clone with a few counts. V is TRBV19 and J is TRBJ1-1; D is undetermined. The germline gives CDR1 LNHDA, CDR2 SQIVND (reference sequence). The CDR3 has 11 amino acids. Trimming cost V 3 bases and J 7 bases, with 6 bases left between them. CDR3 protein: CASSIINEAFF. CDR3 DNA: TGTGCCAGTAGTATCATTAATGAAGCTTTCTTT.

Details on this clone: Other DNA sequences in the sample encode the same CDR3. This sequence joins TRBV6-1 and TRBJ1-5; D gene ambiguous. Germline CDR1 MNHNS, CDR2 SASEGT. This CDR3 comprises 13 residues. Trimming shortened V by 2 bases and J by 4 bases, and 6 bases separated the two germline ends. CDR3 bases: TGTGCCAGCAGTGAACTACCTAATCAGCCCCAGCATTTT. Translation gives CASSELPNQPQHF.

This chain connects TRBV4-2 to TRBJ2-7; D call uncertain. Germline V lookup: CDR1 LGHNA, CDR2 YNFKEQ. The V end lost 0 bases, the J end lost 2 bases, and 11 bases lay between the germline ends. The CDR3 covers 15 residues. The CDR3 spells CASSQDLAAAYEQYF. CDR3 coding DNA: TGTGCCAGCAGCCAAGATTTGGCGGCGGCCTACGAGCAGTACTTC.

The CDR3 is CASRGVFKYYEQYF. CDR3 coding DNA: TGTGCCAGCAGGGGGGTTTTTAAATACTACGAGCAGTACTTC. V is TRBV11-3 and J is TRBJ2-7, with D possibly being TRBD1 or TRBD2 (5 bases each). There are 14 residues in the CDR3. Trimming removed 6 bases at V and 3 bases at J, with 15 bases between. Germline loops: CDR1 SGHNT, CDR2 YENEEA.

The gene calls are TRBV7-2 and TRBJ2-1; D gene uncertain. Germline lookup yields CDR1 SGHTA and CDR2 FQGNSA. V dropped 6 bases and J dropped 3 bases, with 6 bases sitting between them. This CDR3 contains 12 residues. The CDR3: CASRVSYNEQFF. CDR3 nucleotides: TGTGCCAGCAGAGTTAGCTACAATGAGCAGTTCTTC.

The V and J genes are TRBV15 and TRBJ2-5; possible D gene TRBD2, 5 bases. V lost 1 base and J 2 bases, leaving 5 bases between the germline ends. Germline lookup yields CDR1 LNHNV and CDR2 YYDKDF (reference sequence). This CDR3 region has 13 residues. This CDR3 reads CATSRGGQETQYF. The CDR3 region has the DNA TGTGCCACCAGCAGAGGAGGGCAAGAGACCCAGTACTTC.

The V call is TRBV6-5, the J call TRBJ1-3, with a possible D match to TRBD1 (5 bases). The CDR3 is 15 residues long. V was trimmed by 0 bases and J by 4 bases, leaving 10 bases between them. Germline loops: CDR1 MNHEY, CDR2 SVGAGI. The CDR3 nucleotides read TGTGCCAGCAGTTACTCTGGGCAGGGAGGAAACACCATATATTTT. It codes for CASSYSGQGGNTIYF.

V usage is TRBV3-1 (or the pseudogene TRBV3-2) and J usage is TRBJ2-7, with a tentative D call TRBD1 (5 bases). The CDR3 has 14 residues. The V and J ends lost 0 bases and 1 base respectively, with 7 bases between them. Germline V gene sequence: CDR1 LGHDT, CDR2 YNNKEL (reference sequence). In DNA form, the CDR3 reads TGTGCCAGCAGCCAAGATGACAGTTCCTACGAGCAGTACTTC. It encodes CASSQDDSSYEQYF.

The CDR3 sequence: CASSLTGPGGEKLFF. The CDR3 region has the DNA TGTGCCAGCAGCCTCACCGGGCCGGGCGGGGAAAAACTGTTTTTT. The genes are TRBV5-4 and TRBJ1-4; no firm D call. The V gene lost 4 bases and the J gene lost 8 bases, with 18 bases spanning the gap. This CDR3 is built from 15 residues. Germline V gene data show CDR1 as SGHNT and CDR2 as YYREEE (reference sequence).

The chain couples TRBV7-9 to TRBJ2-3; D remains unclear. The CDR3 is 13 residues long. Trimming removed 3 bases at V and 2 bases at J, with 6 bases between. CDR1 is SEHNR, CDR2 FQNEAQ, per germline (reference sequence). The CDR3 DNA sequence: TGTGCCAGCAGCTTCGACCACACAGATACGCAGTATTTT. This sequence encodes CASSFDHTDTQYF.

This clone was seen only a few times. The V and J genes are TRBV7-2 and TRBJ1-2; TRBD1 might be the D (5 bases). Trimming took 4 bases from V and 8 from J, leaving 11 bases between them. The CDR3 is 12 amino acids. CDR1 and CDR2 from the germline V gene are SGHTA and FQGNSA. CDR3 coding DNA: TGTGCCAGCAGCTACGAAGAGGGGGGCTACACCTTC. Its protein product is CASSYEEGGYTF.

V and J are TRBV30 and TRBJ2-3; 8 bases match TRBD1. With V trimmed by 1 base and J by 2 bases, 14 bases remained unmatched. The CDR3 is made up of 18 amino acids. Germline V gene data show CDR1 as GTSNPN and CDR2 as SVGIG (reference sequence). Written as DNA, the CDR3 is TGTGCCTGGAGTGGACTGTCGGGCAGGGGGCTGTTCACAGATACGCAGTATTTT. This codes for CAWSGLSGRGLFTDTQYF.

The chain carries TRBV7-2 and TRBJ1-5, with D possibly TRBD1 on 5 matching bases. The V gene's germline CDR1 is SGHTA and CDR2 FQGNSA. The ends were cut back, 1 base at V and 4 bases at J, with 14 bases in the middle. There are 16 residues in the CDR3. The CDR3 loop is CASSLEGTFANQPQHF. The CDR3 DNA reads TGTGCCAGCAGCTTAGAAGGGACTTTTGCAAATCAGCCCCAGCATTTT. The full variable domain, in which reference TRBV7-2 and TRBJ1-5 provide the parts outside the CDR3, is GAGVSQSPSNKVTEKGKDVELRCDPISGHTALYWYRQSLGQGLEFLIYFQGNSAPDKSGLPSDRFSAERTGGSVSTLTIQRTQQEDSAVYLCASSLEGTFANQPQHFGDGTRLSIL.

This clone was counted once. The genes are TRBV5-1 and TRBJ2-2; no clear D. The V and J ends lost 4 bases and 1 base respectively, with 11 bases between them. The germline CDR1 and CDR2 sequences are SGHRS and YFSETQ. The CDR3 loop spans 15 amino acids. The CDR3 nucleotides read TGCGCCAGCAGCCCAACCGTCGGGAACACCGGGGAGCTGTTTTTT. Translation: CASSPTVGNTGELFF.

This clone was seen a single time. The V gene is TRBV6-5, the J gene TRBJ1-1; weak D call: TRBD1 (6 bases). Trimming removed 7 bases at V and 1 base at J, with 13 bases between. This CDR3 region has 14 residues. Germline V gene sequence: CDR1 MNHEY, CDR2 SVGAGI. The CDR3, as DNA: TGTGCCAGCAACTATGACAGGCAGAACACTGAAGCTTTCTTT. Amino acids: CASNYDRQNTEAFF.

This rearrangement joins TRBV4-1 to TRBJ1-5; TRBD1 aligns across 7 bases. The germline CDR1 and CDR2 sequences are MGHRA and YSYEKL. The CDR3 length is 14 residues. V gave up 2 bases and J gave up 8 bases; unmatched junction bases: 6. The CDR3 protein is CASSQSHRGEPQHF. The DNA of the CDR3 is TGCGCCAGCAGCCAAAGCCACAGGGGTGAGCCCCAGCATTTT.

The chain links TRBV5-6 to TRBJ2-3; 7 nucleotides agree with TRBD2. The CDR3 consists of 15 residues. V dropped 4 bases and J dropped 1; count of bases not matched to a gene: 6. Germline assignment: CDR1 SGHDT and CDR2 YYEEEE. CDR3 DNA: TGTGCCAGCAGCCACGAACTAGCGCGCACAGATACGCAGTATTTT. This gives the protein CASSHELARTDTQYF.

The chain links TRBV6-2 or TRBV6-3 to TRBJ1-5, with 9 bases aligning to TRBD1. Germline V gives CDR1 MNHEY, CDR2 SVGEGT. The CDR3 has 17 residues. The ends lost 2 bases at V and 5 bases at J; junction bases unmatched: 10. CDR3 DNA: TGTGCCAGCAGTTACCCCCGGACAGGGGCCGCCGATCAGCCCCAGCATTTT. Translating gives CASSYPRTGAADQPQHF.

This rearrangement joins TRBV2 to TRBJ1-5, with D unresolved. Germline values: CDR1 SNHLY, CDR2 FYNNEI. This CDR3 has 14 residues. Trimming left V 5 bases short and J 1 base short, with 9 bases between. The CDR3 here is CASSKDTSNQPQHF. CDR3 nucleotides: TGTGCCAGCAGTAAAGACACAAGCAATCAGCCCCAGCATTTT.

The CDR3 reads CATSRVGLSTTFNYGYTF. As DNA, the CDR3 is TGTGCCACCAGCAGGGTTGGACTGTCGACCACCTTTAACTATGGCTACACCTTC. V and J are TRBV15 and TRBJ1-2; no firm D call. V dropped 3 bases and J dropped 1 base, with 21 bases sitting between them. The CDR3 length is 18 residues. The germline CDR1 and CDR2 sequences are LNHNV and YYDKDF (reference sequence).

The chain is built from TRBV6-5 and TRBJ2-3, with D perhaps TRBD2 (6 bases). Between the trimmed V and J ends, which lost 2 bases and 4 bases, there was a span of 10 bases. The CDR3 is 14 amino acids. CDR1 and CDR2 from the germline V gene are MNHEY and SVGAGI. The CDR3 here is CASSYAGPADTQYF. DNA for the CDR3: TGTGCCAGCAGTTACGCGGGACCCGCAGATACGCAGTATTTT.

V gene TRBV6-2 or TRBV6-3 combines with J gene TRBJ2-7; 8 bases line up with TRBD1. The CDR3 consists of 15 residues. V lost 2 bases and J lost 2; bases outside the gene matches: 5. Germline V gives CDR1 MNHEY, CDR2 SVGEGT. The CDR3 DNA sequence: TGTGCCAGCAGTTACGGGGACAGGAGAGCCTACGAGCAGTACTTC. Translation: CASSYGDRRAYEQYF.

This chain links TRBV10-3 with TRBJ1-2, with D unclear. Looked up from germline, CDR1 is ENHRY and CDR2 is SYGVKD. This CDR3 has 12 amino acids. V was shortened by 6 bases and J by 3 bases, with 8 bases between the two germline ends. The CDR3 DNA is TGTGCCATCAGCGACAAGGACTATGGCTACACCTTC. It yields the protein CAISDKDYGYTF.

The chain recombines TRBV7-2 with TRBJ2-3; 8 positions agree with TRBD1. CDR3 size: 15 residues. V shed 5 bases and J 2 bases; nucleotides not matched to a gene: 6. Germline CDR1 SGHTA, CDR2 FQGNSA. DNA for the CDR3: TGTGCCAGCAGCCAGACGGGACAGGCCACAGATACGCAGTATTTT. It is translated as CASSQTGQATDTQYF.